The rows below give T cell receptor beta chains drawn from one sample of a study of blood T cell repertoires in COVID-19. Using immunoSEQ multiplex PCR, the repertoire was profiled, and TCRdb retains in-frame clones only, with some absent. The profile shows about 260,000 clones, 88% of them singletons. The specimen sequenced was peripheral blood. The receptor source for this set is a human donor in a cohort sampled during active COVID-19. Each CDR3 is given with its conserved first and last residue. Fields, in order: clone size, V gene, J gene, D gene, CDR3 DNA, CDR3 protein. A D gene is named only where the DNA matches it firmly. Not every row has a clone size; where given, it reads once, few, many or a size class.

NA	TRBV30	TRBJ2-3	NA	TGTGCCTGGACTGTAGCAACCAGCACAGATACGCAGTATTTT	CAWTVATSTDTQYF
once	TRBV4-2	TRBJ2-1	NA	TGTGCCAGCAGCCAAGACGGGAGCGGGTCGATTGAGCAGTTCTTC	CASSQDGSGSIEQFF
NA	TRBV5-6	TRBJ2-2	NA	TGTGCCAGCAGCCTGGTCAGGGGCATAGGAGTGCTGTTTTTT	CASSLVRGIGVLFF
few	TRBV6-5	TRBJ1-2	NA	TGTGCCAGCAGTTACGACAGAGACTATGGCTACACCTTC	CASSYDRDYGYTF
NA	TRBV10-2	TRBJ2-7	NA	TGCGCCAGCACCCACCCCGGGAGACGGAACTACGAGCAGTACTTC	CASTHPGRRNYEQYF
NA	TRBV7-2	TRBJ2-7	NA	TGTGCCAGCAGCTTGACCCGCGGAAGCTCCTACGAGCAGTACTTC	CASSLTRGSSYEQYF
NA	TRBV19	TRBJ2-1	TRBD2	TGTGCCAGTAGTAAGGGACTAGCGGGCGTTTACAATGAGCAGTTCTTC	CASSKGLAGVYNEQFF
NA	TRBV5-4	TRBJ1-2	NA	TGTGCCAGCAGCCTTCTCAGTAACTATGGCTACACCTTC	CASSLLSNYGYTF
NA	TRBV12-3/TRBV12-4	TRBJ1-2	TRBD1	TGTGCCAGCAGGGGGACAGGGAGGTATGGCTACACCTTC	CASRGTGRYGYTF
NA	TRBV9	TRBJ2-7	NA	TGTGCCAGCAGCGTATACCAGGCAGGGGTCTACGAGCAGTACTTC	CASSVYQAGVYEQYF
NA	TRBV15	TRBJ2-3	TRBD1	TGTGCCACCAGCAGAGATCGCAACAGGGGGCTATTCACAGATACGCAGTATTTT	CATSRDRNRGLFTDTQYF